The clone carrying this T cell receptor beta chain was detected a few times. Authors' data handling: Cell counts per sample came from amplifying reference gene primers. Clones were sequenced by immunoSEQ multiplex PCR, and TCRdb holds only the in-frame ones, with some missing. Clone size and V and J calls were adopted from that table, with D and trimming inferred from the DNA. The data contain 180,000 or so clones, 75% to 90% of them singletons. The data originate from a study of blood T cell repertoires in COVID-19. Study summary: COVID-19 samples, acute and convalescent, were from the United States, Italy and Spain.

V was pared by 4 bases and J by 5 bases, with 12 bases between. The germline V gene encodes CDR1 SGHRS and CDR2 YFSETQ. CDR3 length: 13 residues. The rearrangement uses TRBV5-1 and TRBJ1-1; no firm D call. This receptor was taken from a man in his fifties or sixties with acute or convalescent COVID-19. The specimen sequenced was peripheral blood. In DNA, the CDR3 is TGCGCCAGCAGCGAGGAGGGAAGGACTGAAGCTTTCTTT. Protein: CASSEEGRTEAFF.